This TCR beta chain was sequenced in a study of T cells in Graves' hyperthyroidism and ophthalmopathy. This clonotype was observed many times. Antigen specificity is unknown. Enrolled ophthalmopathy patients presented with a Clinical Activity Score of at least 3, a NOSPECS grade of at least 4, and disease duration under 3 months. Clinical symptoms, serum thyroxine, TRAb, thyroid ultrasound and orbital computed tomography informed diagnoses. From 10 ml of fresh peripheral blood, PBMCs were isolated. The V end lost 3 bases, the J end lost 0 bases, and 11 bases lay between the germline ends. The CDR3 length is 16 residues. The V gene's germline CDR1 is KGHSH and CDR2 LQKENI. Regions amplified from RNA transcripts were the TCR beta CDR3 regions. A set of HTBI primers served as the primers for a first-round RT-PCR of the TCR CDR3. TCRdb re-analysed the multiplex PCR reads in MiXCR, keeping a single row per CDR3 protein. The sample yields 400,000 or so distinct CDR3 sequences, about 14% seen once.

Findings and limits, study-wide: In the analysis, a 13 V-J model separated ophthalmopathy from stable hyperthyroidism.

This chain joins TRBV18 and TRBJ2-2; D possibly corresponds to TRBD2 (6 bases). This TCR came from a woman in her twenties or thirties with Graves' ophthalmopathy. The material sequenced was blood. The CDR3 reads CASSPLGGPNTGELFF. The DNA for the CDR3 is TGTGCCAGCTCACCGTTAGGAGGGCCGAACACCGGGGAGCTGTTTTTT.